These 26 T cell receptor beta chains originate from one sample sequenced in a study of T cells in Graves' hyperthyroidism and ophthalmopathy. The investigators amplified TCR beta CDR3 regions from RNA transcripts. During a first-round RT-PCR of the TCR CDR3, the HTBI primer set was used. TCRdb re-derived calls from the multiplex PCR reads in MiXCR, one entry per CDR3 protein. The sample lists about 640,000 distinct CDR3 sequences; approximately 15% were seen once. Input material: blood. The receptor set was obtained from a woman between 45 and 60 years old with Graves' ophthalmopathy.

This clonotype was picked up many times. The chain is built from TRBV12-3 or TRBV12-4 and TRBJ1-1; no reliable D call. This CDR3 comprises 19 residues. The V end lost 1 base, the J end lost 4 bases, and 25 bases lay between the germline ends. The CDR3 sequence is CASSLVSFPRAPRGTEAFF. The CDR3 coding sequence is TGTGCCAGCAGTTTAGTTTCGTTCCCTCGGGCACCTCGGGGCACTGAAGCTTTCTTT.

This clonotype was picked up many times. This rearrangement joins TRBV20-1 to TRBJ2-3; 10 nucleotides line up with TRBD2. This CDR3 is built from 15 residues. Germline CDR1 and CDR2: DFQATT and SNEGSKA (reference sequence). V dropped 1 base and J dropped 1; count of bases not matched to a gene: 2. The DNA for the CDR3 is TGCAGTGCTAGAGGTGGGACTAGCGGCACAGATACGCAGTATTTT. It yields the protein CSARGGTSGTDTQYF.

A note on this clonotype: A much larger clone differs by one base, so this may be a read error. The V gene is TRBV7-3, the J gene TRBJ2-2; TRBD2 aligns across 9 bases. The J segment lost 7 bases and the V segment lost 2 bases, leaving 5 bases of the junction unmatched. Germline V CDR1 and CDR2: SGHTA, FQGTGA. The CDR3 contains 15 residues. The CDR3 loop reads CASSLAGGPSGELFF. The CDR3 coding sequence is TGTGCCAGCAGCTTAGCGGGAGGGCCTAGCGGGGAGCTGTTTTTT.

This clonotype has at least ten counts. The V and J genes are TRBV20-1 and TRBJ1-1; possible D gene TRBD1, 6 bases. The CDR3 totals 14 residues. Trimming cost V 5 bases and J 4 bases, with 17 bases left between them. In germline, CDR1 is DFQATT, CDR2 SNEGSKA (reference sequence). For the CDR3, the DNA is TGCAGTGCTCCAAAAAGGGGGGGACTCACTGAAGCTTTCTTT. Its protein product is CSAPKRGGLTEAFF.

The chain uses TRBV19 and TRBJ2-3; D is perhaps TRBD2 (5 bases). Germline V lookup: CDR1 LNHDA, CDR2 SQIVND (reference sequence). The CDR3 sequence is 16 residues long. The V and J ends lost 4 bases and 0 bases respectively, with 14 bases between them. The CDR3 region is CASSNLATPSTDTQYF. DNA for the CDR3: TGTGCCAGTAGTAACCTAGCTACTCCTAGCACAGATACGCAGTATTTT. The full variable domain, with the rest looked up from reference TRBV19 and TRBJ2-3, is DGGITQSPKYLFRKEGQNVTLSCEQNLNHDAMYWYRQDPGQGLRLIYYSQIVNDFQKGDIAEGYSVSREKKESFPLTVTSAQKNPTAFYLCASSNLATPSTDTQYFGPGTRLTVL.

This chain uses TRBV19 with TRBJ2-1; 12 bases fit TRBD2. Germline assignment: CDR1 LNHDA and CDR2 SQIVND (reference sequence). CDR3 length: 15 amino acids. V shed 4 bases and J 12 bases; nucleotides not matched to a gene: 10. The CDR3 sequence: CASSTGRLAGVGQFF. In DNA, the CDR3 is TGTGCCAGTAGTACGGGGAGACTAGCGGGAGTGGGGCAGTTCTTC.

This clonotype occurred many times. J is TRBJ2-7 and V is TRBV18; the D gene is possibly TRBD2 (6 bases). V lost 2 bases and J 5 bases, leaving 13 bases between the germline ends. CDR1 KGHSH and CDR2 LQKENI come from the germline V gene. The CDR3 sequence is 14 residues long. CDR3 DNA sequence: TGTGCCAGCTCACCATTGACTAGTTCGAACGAGCAGTACTTC. It codes for CASSPLTSSNEQYF.

This clonotype was counted a few times. The genes are TRBV6-5 and TRBJ1-6; D uncertain. Germline lookup yields CDR1 MNHEY and CDR2 SVGAGI. This CDR3 comprises 12 residues. The V and J ends lost 2 bases and 8 bases respectively, with 4 bases between them. In DNA form, the CDR3 reads TGTGCCAGCAGTTACCGTGATTCACCCCTCCACTTT. Its translation: CASSYRDSPLHF.

This clonotype was detected many times. This rearrangement joins TRBV7-8 to TRBJ2-7, with 7 bases matching TRBD2. The length of the CDR3 is 16 residues. Germline V CDR1 and CDR2: SGHVS, FQNEAQ. V shed 5 bases and J 4 bases; nucleotides not matched to a gene: 14. The CDR3 here is CASSPSFRAGTYEQYF. The CDR3, as DNA: TGTGCCAGCAGCCCTTCCTTTAGAGCGGGAACGTACGAGCAGTACTTC.

The table lists this clonotype with many counts. The rearrangement joins TRBV28 to TRBJ2-7; possibly TRBD1 for D (6 bases). Germline V gene sequence: CDR1 MDHEN, CDR2 SYDVKM. Trimming stripped 3 bases from V and 2 bases from J, with 26 bases between. The CDR3 spans 19 residues. The CDR3 loop reads CASSFKVGIKTGPTYEQYF. CDR3 coding DNA: TGTGCCAGCAGTTTCAAAGTGGGTATCAAAACAGGGCCCACCTACGAGCAGTACTTC.

This clonotype was picked up many times. In DNA, the CDR3 is TGTGCCAGCAGCTTGACAGGGAAGGACACTGAAGCTTTCTTT. Amino acids: CASSLTGKDTEAFF. The rearrangement uses TRBV7-2 and TRBJ1-1, with 7 bases aligning to TRBD1. This CDR3 spans 14 amino acids. Germline assignment: CDR1 SGHTA and CDR2 FQGNSA. V trimming: 3 bases; J trimming: 3 bases; junction bases outside the gene matches: 4.

This clonotype was detected many times. This chain joins TRBV6-2 or TRBV6-3 and TRBJ2-1, with a possible D match to TRBD2 (5 bases). The germline CDR1 and CDR2 sequences are MNHEY and SVGEGT. The CDR3 covers 15 residues. V dropped 5 bases and J dropped 0 bases, with 11 bases sitting between them. The CDR3 reads CASSELVTSYNEQFF. DNA of the CDR3: TGTGCCAGCAGTGAACTAGTGACCTCCTACAATGAGCAGTTCTTC.

This clonotype was detected only a few times. This rearrangement joins TRBV28 to TRBJ2-5; possible D gene TRBD2, 6 bases. Deletions cut 3 bases from V and 11 bases from J, with 13 bases between. The germline gives CDR1 MDHEN, CDR2 SYDVKM. The CDR3 length is 12 residues. This chain's CDR3 is CASSLAGPKQYF. In nucleotides, the CDR3 is TGTGCCAGCAGTTTGGCGGGGCCCAAACAGTACTTC. Full variable domain (missing parts from reference TRBV28 and TRBJ2-5): DVKVTQSSRYLVKRTGEKVFLECVQDMDHENMFWYRQDPGLGLRLIYFSYDVKMKEKGDIPEGYSVSREKKERFSLILESASTNQTSMYLCASSLAGPKQYFGPGTRLLVL.

This clonotype came up many times. The chain recombines TRBV6-2 or TRBV6-3 with TRBJ2-2, with 7 bases aligning to TRBD1. V lost 5 bases to trimming and J lost 4 bases; unmatched junction nucleotides: 4. Germline V gene data show CDR1 as MNHEY and CDR2 as SVGEGT. The CDR3 runs to 14 residues. CDR3 sequence: CASSETGVTGELFF. The DNA for the CDR3 is TGTGCCAGCAGTGAAACAGGGGTCACCGGGGAGCTGTTTTTT.

The sample holds many counts of this clonotype. The V and J genes are TRBV11-2 and TRBJ2-1; 11 positions match TRBD2. Looked up from germline, CDR1 is SGHAT and CDR2 is FQNNGV. The junction had 13 bases not matched to a gene; V was cut back by 2 bases and J by 4 bases. The CDR3 has 19 amino acids. As DNA, the CDR3 is TGTGCCAGCAGCTTAACCGGGACTAGCGGAGTGGGGGGTTACAATGAGCAGTTCTTC. Translating it yields CASSLTGTSGVGGYNEQFF.

Concerning this clonotype: A read error may explain this, as a much larger clone is one base away. The chain employs TRBV2 and TRBJ2-1; 7 nucleotides match TRBD2. Trimming cost V 8 bases and J 5 bases; bases outside gene matches: 12. The CDR3 sequence is 15 residues long. Germline loops: CDR1 SNHLY, CDR2 FYNNEI. CDR3 nucleotides: TGTGCCAGCGGCGGGAGCGGGATCCTCCACAATGAGCAGTTCTTC. Its protein is CASGGSGILHNEQFF.

This clonotype was recorded many times. V and J are TRBV28 and TRBJ2-7; D is unresolved. V was cut by 5 bases and J by 4 bases, with 21 bases left in between. Per the germline V gene, CDR1 is MDHEN and CDR2 is SYDVKM. The CDR3 is made up of 16 amino acids. The CDR3 loop reads CASSPLTNLGWYEQYF. DNA for the CDR3: TGTGCCAGCAGTCCCTTGACAAACCTGGGTTGGTACGAGCAGTACTTC.

A few counts support this clonotype. The chain employs TRBV29-1 and TRBJ1-2, with 7 bases matching TRBD1. V dropped 3 bases and J dropped 3; count of bases not matched to a gene: 4. The CDR3 totals 13 residues. Germline V gene sequence: CDR1 SQVTM, CDR2 ANQGSEA. The CDR3 region has the DNA TGCAGCGTTGACCTAGGGACAGACTATGGCTACACCTTC. This sequence encodes CSVDLGTDYGYTF.

A few counts support this clonotype. J is TRBJ1-6 and V is TRBV5-1, with D perhaps matching TRBD1 (5 bases). The CDR3 is made up of 14 amino acids. V lost 5 bases, J lost 5 bases, and 11 bases lay in between. Looked up from germline, CDR1 is SGHRS and CDR2 is YFSETQ. The CDR3 loop reads CASRTRDHNSPLHF. The CDR3 region has the DNA TGCGCCAGCAGAACCCGGGACCATAATTCACCCCTCCACTTT.

This clonotype showed up many times. The V and J genes are TRBV28 and TRBJ2-5; D assignment may be TRBD1 or TRBD2 (5 bases each). Per the germline V gene, CDR1 is MDHEN and CDR2 is SYDVKM. V was shortened by 5 bases and J by 9 bases, with 13 bases between the two germline ends. The CDR3 runs to 12 residues. The CDR3 loop is CASSPQGPAQYF. CDR3 DNA: TGTGCCAGCAGTCCCCAGGGACCGGCCCAGTACTTC.

About this clonotype itself: Possible read error: a much larger clone is one base away. The final CDR3 position lacks the conserved phenylalanine or tryptophan, pointing to a likely read error. CDR3 sequence: CASSLSTFGRRADTQYL. The CDR3 DNA follows: TGTGCCAGCAGCTTGTCGACTTTCGGGAGAAGAGCAGATACGCAGTATCTT. V and J are TRBV5-4 and TRBJ2-3, with a possible D match to TRBD2 (6 bases). Germline loops: CDR1 SGHNT, CDR2 YYREEE (reference sequence). Trimming shortened V by 1 base and J by 4 bases, and 19 bases separated the two germline ends. The CDR3 length is 17 residues.

This clonotype was detected ten times or more. V gene TRBV28 combines with J gene TRBJ2-7; a possible D gene is TRBD2 (5 bases). The CDR3 is made up of 15 amino acids. Germline assignment: CDR1 MDHEN and CDR2 SYDVKM. Trimming removed 1 base from V and 7 bases from J, with 17 bases in between. CDR3 in amino acids: CASSLSGEPFGEQYF. In DNA form, the CDR3 reads TGTGCCAGCAGTTTATCTGGGGAGCCCTTCGGGGAGCAGTACTTC. Filled out from reference TRBV28 and TRBJ2-7, the complete variable domain reads DVKVTQSSRYLVKRTGEKVFLECVQDMDHENMFWYRQDPGLGLRLIYFSYDVKMKEKGDIPEGYSVSREKKERFSLILESASTNQTSMYLCASSLSGEPFGEQYFGPGTRLTVT.

About this clonotype itself: This sequence may be a read error, since a much larger clone differs from it by one base. This sequence joins TRBV2 and TRBJ2-7; no firm D call. Germline V gene data show CDR1 as SNHLY and CDR2 as FYNNEI. Trimming took off 5 bases at V and 2 bases at J, with 13 bases between the two ends. The CDR3 runs 14 residues. The CDR3 sequence: CASSTVFATYEQYF. CDR3 in DNA: TGTGCCAGCAGTACGGTGTTTGCTACCTACGAGCAGTACTTC.

The rearrangement uses TRBV27 and TRBJ1-2, with 7 bases fitting TRBD1. J gave up 4 bases and V 3 bases, and 17 bases lay outside the gene matches. CDR3 length equals 18 residues. Per the germline V gene, CDR1 is MNHEY and CDR2 is SMNVEV (reference sequence). CDR3 bases: TGTGCCAGCAGTTTCTACAGGACAGGCCTAGGGGCGATCTATGGCTACACCTTC. As protein: CASSFYRTGLGAIYGYTF.

This clonotype was found many times. The chain employs TRBV20-1 and TRBJ2-5; TRBD2 agrees at 8 bases. The CDR3 is 15 amino acids. V dropped 4 bases and J dropped 4; count of bases not matched to a gene: 11. The germline gives CDR1 DFQATT, CDR2 SNEGSKA (reference sequence). Written as DNA, the CDR3 is TGCAGTGCTACAAATTCCGGGACTAGTGGAGAGACCCAGTACTTC. Protein product: CSATNSGTSGETQYF.

This clonotype has only a few counts. V is TRBV9 and J is TRBJ2-1, with TRBD1 matching over 8 bases. The germline CDR1 and CDR2 sequences are SGDLS and YYNGEE. J was trimmed by 3 bases and V by 3 bases; bases with no gene match: 5. CDR3 length: 15 amino acids. The CDR3 DNA is TGTGCCAGCAGCGCAGCAGGGGGCTTCTACAATGAGCAGTTCTTC. This sequence encodes CASSAAGGFYNEQFF.